The sequence of this T cell receptor (beta chain) was determined in a study of human CD8 memory T cell subsets. Enriched by negative magnetic separation, total CD8+ T cells were obtained. The CDR3 covers 16 residues. The germline V gene encodes CDR1 LNHDA and CDR2 SQIVND (reference sequence). UMI-labeled 5' RACE was used to make TCR beta libraries. Following a re-call of the 5' RACE reads, TCRdb has one entry per CDR3 protein and lacks DNA. The listing contains roughly 10,000 distinct CDR3 sequences. This chain links TRBV19 with TRBJ1-5. The source material was CD8+ stem-like memory T cells (TSCM and TCM) sorted from PBMCs. The sample's subset: stem-like memory CD8 T cells (TSTEM), CCR7+ PD-1- TIGIT-. The sequence was collected from a human donor in good health. The CDR3: CASSIDGVYSNQPQHF.